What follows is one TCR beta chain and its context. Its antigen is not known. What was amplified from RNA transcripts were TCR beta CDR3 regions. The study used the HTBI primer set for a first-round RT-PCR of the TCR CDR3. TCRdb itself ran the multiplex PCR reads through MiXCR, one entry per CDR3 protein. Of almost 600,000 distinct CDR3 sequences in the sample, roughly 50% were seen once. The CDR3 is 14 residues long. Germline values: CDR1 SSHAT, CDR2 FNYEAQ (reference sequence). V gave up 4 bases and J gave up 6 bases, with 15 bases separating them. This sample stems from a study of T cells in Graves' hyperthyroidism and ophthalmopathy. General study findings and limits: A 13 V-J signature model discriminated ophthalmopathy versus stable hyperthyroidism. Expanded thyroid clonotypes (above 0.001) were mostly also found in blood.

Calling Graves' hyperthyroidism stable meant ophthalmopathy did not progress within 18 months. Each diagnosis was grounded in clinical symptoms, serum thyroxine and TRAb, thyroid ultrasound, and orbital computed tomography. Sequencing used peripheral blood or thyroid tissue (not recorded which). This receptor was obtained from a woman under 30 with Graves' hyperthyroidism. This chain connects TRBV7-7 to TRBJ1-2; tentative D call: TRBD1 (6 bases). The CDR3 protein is CASSSSGAGDGYTF. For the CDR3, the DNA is TGTGCCAGCAGCTCCTCGGGGGCAGGGGATGGCTACACCTTC.